These 2 T cell receptor beta chains were sequenced from one sample in a study of T cells expressing NK-cell markers. TCRdb reanalyzed the 5' RACE reads and collapses them to one entry per CDR3 protein, without DNA. This specimen shows some 280,000 distinct CDR3 sequences; the ten leading clones hold roughly 0.4%. The sample taken for sequencing was blood T cells: a sorted CD56 or NKG2C T cell subset, CD4+ or CD8+ T cells, or bulk PBMC T cells (not recorded which). The origin of the receptors is a man between 18 and 29 years old in good health.

The chain uses TRBV7-9 and TRBJ1-5; the TRBD1 assignment by TCRdb is unverifiable without DNA. Germline CDR1 reads SEHNR; CDR2 reads FQNEAQ (reference sequence). The CDR3 totals 14 residues. CDR3 in amino acids: CASSLGQGDQPQHF.

This chain connects TRBV20-1 to TRBJ1-2. In germline, CDR1 is DFQATT, CDR2 SNEGSKA (reference sequence). The CDR3 loop spans 14 amino acids. CDR3 protein: CSARSAERVGGYTF.